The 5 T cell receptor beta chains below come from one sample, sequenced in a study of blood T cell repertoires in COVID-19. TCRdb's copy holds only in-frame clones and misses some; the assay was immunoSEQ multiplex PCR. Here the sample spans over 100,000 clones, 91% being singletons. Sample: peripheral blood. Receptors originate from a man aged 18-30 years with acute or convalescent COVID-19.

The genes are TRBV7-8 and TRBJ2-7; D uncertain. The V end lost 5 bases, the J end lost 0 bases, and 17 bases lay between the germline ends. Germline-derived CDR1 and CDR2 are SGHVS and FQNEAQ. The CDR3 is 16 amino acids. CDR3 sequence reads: CASSQKSQRSSYEQYF. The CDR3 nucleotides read TGTGCCAGCAGCCAGAAGTCACAACGGAGCTCCTACGAGCAGTACTTC. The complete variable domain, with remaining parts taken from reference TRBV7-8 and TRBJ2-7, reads GAGVSQSPRYKVAKRGQDVALRCDPISGHVSLFWYQQALGQGPEFLTYFQNEAQLDKSGLPSDRFFAERPEGSVSTLKIQRTQQEDSAVYLCASSQKSQRSSYEQYFGPGTRLTVT.

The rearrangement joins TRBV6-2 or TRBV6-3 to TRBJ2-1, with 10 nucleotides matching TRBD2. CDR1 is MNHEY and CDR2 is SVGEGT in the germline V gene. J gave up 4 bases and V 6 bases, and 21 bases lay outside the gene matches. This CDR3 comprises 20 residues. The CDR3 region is CASSPQLAGADGRGYNEQFF. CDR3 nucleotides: TGTGCCAGCAGCCCCCAGCTAGCGGGAGCGGACGGGAGGGGTTACAATGAGCAGTTCTTC.

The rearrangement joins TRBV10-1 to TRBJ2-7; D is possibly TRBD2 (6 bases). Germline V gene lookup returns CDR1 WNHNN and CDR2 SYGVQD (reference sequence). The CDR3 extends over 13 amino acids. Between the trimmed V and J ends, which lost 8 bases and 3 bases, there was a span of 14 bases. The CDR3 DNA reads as TGCGCCAGCCGAGCTGGGGGGAACTACGAGCAGTACTTC. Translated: CASRAGGNYEQYF.

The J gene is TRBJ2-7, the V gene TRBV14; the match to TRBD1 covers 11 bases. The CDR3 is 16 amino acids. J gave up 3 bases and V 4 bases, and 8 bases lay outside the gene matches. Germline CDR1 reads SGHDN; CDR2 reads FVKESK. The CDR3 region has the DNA TGTGCCAGCAGCCCCCGGGACAGGGGGACGGTCTACGAGCAGTACTTC. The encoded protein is CASSPRDRGTVYEQYF.

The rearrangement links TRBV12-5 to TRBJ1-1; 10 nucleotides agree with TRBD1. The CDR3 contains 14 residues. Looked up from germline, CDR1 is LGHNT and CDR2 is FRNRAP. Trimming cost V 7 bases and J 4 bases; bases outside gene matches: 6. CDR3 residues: CASAQTGGGTEAFF. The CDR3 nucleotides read TGTGCTAGTGCACAGACAGGGGGCGGCACTGAAGCTTTCTTT.